This is a list of T cell receptor beta chains from one sample in a study of blood T cell repertoires in COVID-19. Clones were sequenced by immunoSEQ multiplex PCR, and TCRdb holds only the in-frame ones, with some missing. The profile covers fewer than 300,000 clones, with roughly 92% appearing a single time and around 2% taken by the ten largest. The sequenced sample was peripheral blood. These receptor sequences come from a woman aged 30 to 39 with COVID-19, enrolled during active disease. The CDR3 runs from the conserved cysteine through the conserved F or W. Each record gives: clone size, V gene, J gene, D gene, CDR3 DNA, CDR3 protein. The D gene is left open where the match is weak. Where a row states a size, it is once, few, many or the class of an expanded clone; other rows omit it.

>NA|TRBV7-9|TRBJ2-6|NA
TGTGCCAGCAGCCCATTTAGGGGTTCTGGGGCCAACGTCCTGACTTTC
CASSPFRGSGANVLTF
>NA|TRBV5-1|TRBJ2-1|TRBD2
TGCGCCAGCAGCCGATTAACTAGCGGGAGTATTTATGAGCAGTTCTTC
CASSRLTSGSIYEQFF
>few|TRBV3-1/TRBV3-2|TRBJ1-3|NA
TGTGCCAGCAGCTCGCGAAGAAACACCATATATTTT
CASSSRRNTIYF
>once|TRBV28|TRBJ2-2|TRBD2
TGTGCCAGCAGTTTAGTTACTAGCGGGACGAACACCGGGGAGCTGTTTTTT
CASSLVTSGTNTGELFF
>NA|TRBV19|TRBJ1-5|TRBD1
TGTGCCAGCGCTCAACTATCCGGGACAGTGAATCAGCCCCAGCATTTT
CASAQLSGTVNQPQHF
>NA|TRBV4-1|TRBJ2-7|TRBD1
TGCGCCAGCAGCCAAGGAGGGGGCGCCTACGAGCAGTACTTC
CASSQGGGAYEQYF
>NA|TRBV9|TRBJ2-7|NA
TGTGCCAGCAGCCCACACGCGGAGGACTATTACGAGCAGTACTTC
CASSPHAEDYYEQYF
>few|TRBV6-4|TRBJ1-1|NA
TGTGCCAGCAGTCTCAGGGATCTGGGCACTGAAGCTTTCTTT
CASSLRDLGTEAFF
>once|TRBV19|TRBJ1-5|NA
TGTGCCAGTAGTTCAGAAATTCTCACCCTCCATAGCAATCAGCCCCAGCATTTT
CASSSEILTLHSNQPQHF
>NA|TRBV5-1|TRBJ1-6|NA
TGCGCCAGCAGCTTAAGTGGAAGTGCGGATTCACCCCTCCACTTT
CASSLSGSADSPLHF
>NA|TRBV5-1|TRBJ2-3|NA
TGCGCCAGCAGTCAGGACACAACTACCCCCACAGATACGCAGTATTTT
CASSQDTTTPTDTQYF